The next 29 T cell receptor beta chains were all read from a single sample in a study of control samples from healthy donors and cancer patients. Using immunoSEQ multiplex PCR, the repertoire was profiled, and TCRdb retains in-frame clones only, with some absent. The sample has some 74,000 clones; 65% to 85% are singletons. The sample was blood. Source of these receptors: a man aged 55 to 70 in good health.

This clone was observed a handful of times. This chain joins TRBV19 and TRBJ2-3; D unclear. Germline V lookup: CDR1 LNHDA, CDR2 SQIVND (reference sequence). V was trimmed by 0 bases and J by 8 bases, leaving 12 bases between them. The CDR3 sequence is 14 residues long. CDR3 DNA sequence: TGTGCCAGTAGTATAGAAAGAGGTTCTGGTACGCAGTATTTT. It encodes CASSIERGSGTQYF.

The rearrangement uses TRBV7-9 and TRBJ2-3; TRBD2 matches 14 bases. In germline, CDR1 is SEHNR, CDR2 FQNEAQ (reference sequence). V was pared by 5 bases and J by 5 bases, with 6 bases of the junction left unmatched. There are 16 residues in the CDR3. The CDR3 DNA reads as TGTGCCAGCAGCCTGGGACTAGCGGGAGTGGGAGATACGCAGTATTTT. It codes for CASSLGLAGVGDTQYF.

The chain links TRBV5-1 to TRBJ2-1; 7 bases line up with TRBD2. J lost 1 base, V lost 4 bases, and 5 bases had no gene match. The CDR3 has 15 residues. CDR1 and CDR2 (germline): SGHRS, YFSETQ. The CDR3 DNA reads TGCGCCAGCAGCACCGCTAGCGGTTCCTACAATGAGCAGTTCTTC. Translated: CASSTASGSYNEQFF.

The chain carries TRBV29-1 and TRBJ2-5, with TRBD1 matching over 11 bases. V gave up 6 bases and J gave up 5 bases; unmatched junction bases: 8. Germline assignment: CDR1 SQVTM and CDR2 ANQGSEA. The CDR3 length is 14 residues. The chain's CDR3 is CSVGTGGTRETQYF. CDR3 DNA: TGCAGCGTGGGGACAGGGGGGACCCGGGAGACCCAGTACTTC. Full variable domain (missing parts from reference TRBV29-1 and TRBJ2-5): SAVISQKPSRDICQRGTSLTIQCQVDSQVTMMFWYRQQPGQSLTLIATANQGSEATYESGFVIDKFPISRPNLTFSTLTVSNMSPEDSSIYLCSVGTGGTRETQYFGPGTRLLVL.

This chain uses TRBV7-2 with TRBJ2-6, with unresolved D. The length of the CDR3 is 14 residues. Per the germline V gene, CDR1 is SGHTA and CDR2 is FQGNSA. V dropped 5 bases and J dropped 2 bases, with 7 bases sitting between them. DNA for the CDR3: TGTGCCAGCAGCGAATTTACTGGGGCCAACGTCCTGACTTTC. Protein sequence: CASSEFTGANVLTF. Looking up the rest from reference TRBV7-2 and TRBJ2-6 gives the full variable domain: GAGVSQSPSNKVTEKGKDVELRCDPISGHTALYWYRQSLGQGLEFLIYFQGNSAPDKSGLPSDRFSAERTGGSVSTLTIQRTQQEDSAVYLCASSEFTGANVLTFGAGSRLTVL.

The V gene is TRBV25-1, the J gene TRBJ2-1; no definite D call. CDR1 is MGHDK and CDR2 is SYGVNS in the germline V gene. The CDR3 totals 13 residues. With 2 bases removed from V and 4 bases from J, the gap between germline ends came to 6 bases. Here the CDR3 reads CASSELTYNEQFF. Written as DNA, the CDR3 is TGTGCCAGCAGTGAACTAACTTACAATGAGCAGTTCTTC. Variable domain in full (rest from reference TRBV25-1 and TRBJ2-1): EADIYQTPRYLVIGTGKKITLECSQTMGHDKMYWYQQDPGMELHLIHYSYGVNSTEKGDLSSESTVSRIRTEHFPLTLESARPSHTSQYLCASSELTYNEQFFGPGTRLTVL.

The chain carries TRBV7-2 and TRBJ2-2; 10 nucleotides line up with TRBD2. The CDR3 runs to 16 residues. Germline values: CDR1 SGHTA, CDR2 FQGNSA. The J segment lost 7 bases and the V segment lost 1 base, leaving 6 bases of the junction unmatched. CDR3: CASSLVLAGAGGELFF. The CDR3 DNA reads TGTGCCAGCAGCTTAGTCCTAGCGGGAGCGGGCGGGGAGCTGTTTTTT.

This chain connects TRBV19 to TRBJ1-1; 8 nucleotides match TRBD1. This CDR3 has 15 amino acids. The germline V gene encodes CDR1 LNHDA and CDR2 SQIVND (reference sequence). The ends lost 1 base at V and 2 bases at J; junction bases unmatched: 3. The CDR3: CASSIGQGINTEAFF. CDR3 nucleotide sequence: TGTGCCAGTAGTATAGGACAGGGGATTAACACTGAAGCTTTCTTT.

This clone was seen at least ten times. The J gene is TRBJ1-2, the V gene TRBV6-5; possibly TRBD1 for D (6 bases). Germline assignment: CDR1 MNHEY and CDR2 SVGAGI. The CDR3 sequence is 14 residues long. The germline V and J ends were trimmed by 5 bases and 5 bases, with 15 bases remaining between them. The CDR3 DNA is TGTGCCAGCAGTCGAGGACAGACGAGATATGGCTACACCTTC. Amino acids: CASSRGQTRYGYTF.

This clone was seen just once. J is TRBJ2-7 and V is TRBV19; the D gene is possibly TRBD1 (6 bases). There are 13 residues in the CDR3. V lost 4 bases and J lost 2, with 9 bases in between. The germline gives CDR1 LNHDA, CDR2 SQIVND (reference sequence). CDR3 sequence reads: CASSSRGAYEQYF. The CDR3 bases are TGTGCCAGTAGTAGCAGGGGCGCCTACGAGCAGTACTTC.

The rearrangement joins TRBV19 to TRBJ2-7; the match to TRBD1 covers 7 bases. Germline CDR1 is LNHDA and CDR2 is SQIVND (reference sequence). The CDR3 runs 14 residues. The trim removed 8 bases at V and 3 bases at J, leaving 10 bases unmatched. The CDR3 protein is CASARDRENYEQYF. The CDR3 DNA follows: TGTGCCAGTGCGAGAGACAGGGAAAACTACGAGCAGTACTTC. The full variable domain, rest sourced from reference TRBV19 and TRBJ2-7, is DGGITQSPKYLFRKEGQNVTLSCEQNLNHDAMYWYRQDPGQGLRLIYYSQIVNDFQKGDIAEGYSVSREKKESFPLTVTSAQKNPTAFYLCASARDRENYEQYFGPGTRLTVT.

J is TRBJ2-5 and V is TRBV27; weak D call: TRBD1 (6 bases). Trimming shortened V by 4 bases and J by 2 bases, and 14 bases separated the two germline ends. The V gene's germline CDR1 is MNHEY and CDR2 SMNVEV (reference sequence). The CDR3 consists of 15 residues. The CDR3 reads CASSYRGHSQETQYF. DNA of the CDR3: TGTGCCAGCAGTTATAGGGGACATTCACAAGAGACCCAGTACTTC.

The chain employs TRBV11-3 and TRBJ2-3; D remains unclear. The germline CDR1 and CDR2 sequences are SGHNT and YENEEA. The ends were cut back, 2 bases at V and 1 base at J, with 13 bases in the middle. This CDR3 is built from 16 residues. The CDR3 protein is CASSLSTGPRTDTQYF. The CDR3 DNA sequence: TGTGCCAGCAGCTTATCTACCGGGCCACGCACAGATACGCAGTATTTT.

The gene calls are TRBV5-1 and TRBJ2-3, with 8 bases aligning to TRBD1. Germline values: CDR1 SGHRS, CDR2 YFSETQ. Trimming removed 4 bases from V and 0 bases from J; junction bases left unmatched: 7. The CDR3 consists of 16 residues. Here the CDR3 DNA reads TGCGCCAGCAGCCGACCGGGACAGGATAGCACAGATACGCAGTATTTT. Its protein is CASSRPGQDSTDTQYF.

V is TRBV5-1 and J is TRBJ2-5, with TRBD2 matching 7 bases. This CDR3 spans 14 amino acids. Germline lookup yields CDR1 SGHRS and CDR2 YFSETQ. Germline trimming cut 0 bases from V and 3 bases from J; bases unmatched to any gene: 2. The CDR3, as DNA: TGCGCCAGCAGCTTGGCTCTAGCGGAAGAGACCCAGTACTTC. Translated, it gives CASSLALAEETQYF.

The CDR3 spells CASSDGRRTEAFF. The CDR3 DNA sequence: TGTGCCAGCAGTGATGGTCGGCGCACTGAAGCTTTCTTT. V and J are TRBV25-1 and TRBJ1-1; the D is unclear. Germline CDR1 and CDR2: MGHDK and SYGVNS. The CDR3 is made up of 13 amino acids. Trimming removed 3 bases at V and 4 bases at J, with 9 bases between.

This chain links TRBV6-5 with TRBJ1-5; the D is unclear. V was shortened by 0 bases and J by 1 base, with 7 bases between the two germline ends. The germline V gene has CDR1 MNHEY and CDR2 SVGAGI. This CDR3 has 15 amino acids. The CDR3 region is CASSYSSSSNQPQHF. DNA of the CDR3: TGTGCCAGCAGTTACTCCAGTTCCAGCAATCAGCCCCAGCATTTT.

V usage is TRBV28 and J usage is TRBJ2-3; TRBD2 matches 9 bases. Germline V lookup: CDR1 MDHEN, CDR2 SYDVKM. The CDR3 contains 14 residues. The J segment lost 2 bases and the V segment lost 6 bases, leaving 3 bases of the junction unmatched. The CDR3 region is CASSIAGVTDTQYF. In nucleotides, the CDR3 is TGTGCCAGCAGCATAGCGGGAGTCACAGATACGCAGTATTTT.

This chain uses TRBV19 with TRBJ1-6; D possibly corresponds to TRBD1 (5 bases). Germline loops: CDR1 LNHDA, CDR2 SQIVND (reference sequence). V was clipped by 3 bases and J by 12 bases, with 18 bases between them. The CDR3 has 15 amino acids. The CDR3 loop reads CASSILGHIGVPLHF. The CDR3 nucleotides read TGTGCCAGTAGTATCCTCGGACACATTGGAGTACCCCTCCACTTT.

The gene calls are TRBV19 and TRBJ2-7; no clear D gene. V was cut by 3 bases and J by 3 bases, with 12 bases left in between. CDR1 is LNHDA, CDR2 SQIVND, per germline (reference sequence). The CDR3 runs 14 residues. The CDR3 DNA reads TGTGCCAGTAGTATTTCCCCAAACTACTACGAGCAGTACTTC. It is translated as CASSISPNYYEQYF.

The chain is built from TRBV5-1 and TRBJ1-4; D is undetermined. V was shortened by 3 bases and J by 0 bases, with 6 bases between the two germline ends. Per germline, CDR1 SGHRS and CDR2 YFSETQ. CDR3 length: 14 amino acids. CDR3 sequence: CASSYSSTNEKLFF. In DNA form, the CDR3 reads TGCGCCAGCAGCTACAGCTCAACTAATGAAAAACTGTTTTTT.

In regard to this clone: An end of the junction does not agree with germline; a read error may underlie this. Here the CDR3 reads CASSLDRGRGDGYTF. Written as DNA, the CDR3 is TGTGCCAGCAGTTTAGACAGGGGGCGAGGGGATGGCTACACCTTC. The chain recombines TRBV7-2 with TRBJ1-2; TRBD1 agrees at 10 bases. This CDR3 contains 15 residues. Germline V gives CDR1 SGHTA, CDR2 FQGNSA.

A single count supports this clone. The V call is TRBV7-2, the J call TRBJ1-1; TRBD1 agrees at 9 bases. There are 16 residues in the CDR3. Trimming at V came to 4 bases and at J to 1 base, leaving 7 bases not matched to a gene. Germline V gene data show CDR1 as SGHTA and CDR2 as FQGNSA. The CDR3 DNA reads TGTGCCAGCAGCTATTGGGACAGGGCAACGAACACTGAAGCTTTCTTT. Protein: CASSYWDRATNTEAFF.

The rearrangement links TRBV6-2 or TRBV6-3 to TRBJ1-6; 9 bases map to TRBD1. Germline V lookup: CDR1 MNHEY, CDR2 SVGEGT. V lost 2 bases to trimming and J lost 12 bases; unmatched junction nucleotides: 8. The CDR3 contains 15 residues. CDR3 residues: CASSYTTGGIGPLHF. The CDR3 DNA reads as TGTGCCAGCAGTTACACGACAGGGGGAATCGGACCCCTCCACTTT.

The chain is built from TRBV3-1 (or the pseudogene TRBV3-2) and TRBJ2-7; TRBD2 matches 7 bases. Germline lookup yields CDR1 LGHDT and CDR2 YNNKEL (reference sequence). J was trimmed by 6 bases and V by 0 bases; bases with no gene match: 8. The CDR3 sequence is 15 residues long. For the CDR3, the DNA is TGTGCCAGCAGCCAAGAGGTGGGAGGGCTTGGCGAGCAGTACTTC. Translated: CASSQEVGGLGEQYF.

In nucleotides, the CDR3 is TGTGCGTGGTGGGGGCGGGGCCGGGGGATTTCACCCCTCCACTTT. It encodes CAWWGRGRGISPLHF. This chain connects TRBV30 to TRBJ1-6; a possible D gene is TRBD1 (6 bases). The CDR3 has 15 amino acids. Looked up from germline, CDR1 is GTSNPN and CDR2 is SVGIG (reference sequence).

V and J are TRBV3-1 (or the pseudogene TRBV3-2) and TRBJ2-3, with D maybe TRBD2 (6 bases). V dropped 4 bases and J dropped 0 bases, with 14 bases sitting between them. This CDR3 region has 16 residues. Germline CDR1 reads LGHDT; CDR2 reads YNNKEL (reference sequence). The CDR3 reads CASSLSGGVSTDTQYF. In DNA form, the CDR3 reads TGTGCCAGCAGCCTAAGTGGCGGGGTTAGCACAGATACGCAGTATTTT.

CDR3 in amino acids: CATPIRDREGTYNEQFF. CDR3 sequence (DNA): TGTGCCACTCCCATCCGGGACAGGGAAGGGACCTACAATGAGCAGTTCTTC. The chain is built from TRBV24-1 and TRBJ2-1, with 9 bases identical to TRBD1. Germline V gene lookup returns CDR1 KGHDR and CDR2 SFDVKD. The V segment lost 10 bases and the J segment 2 bases; nucleotides outside the gene matches: 14. This CDR3 is 17 amino acids long.

The rearrangement joins TRBV20-1 to TRBJ2-5; D gene uncertain. The V end was cut by 6 bases, the J end by 0 bases, with 5 bases between. Germline V gives CDR1 DFQATT, CDR2 SNEGSKA (reference sequence). The CDR3 runs 11 residues. The CDR3 is CSATNQETQYF. The CDR3 DNA sequence: TGCAGTGCCACTAACCAAGAGACCCAGTACTTC.